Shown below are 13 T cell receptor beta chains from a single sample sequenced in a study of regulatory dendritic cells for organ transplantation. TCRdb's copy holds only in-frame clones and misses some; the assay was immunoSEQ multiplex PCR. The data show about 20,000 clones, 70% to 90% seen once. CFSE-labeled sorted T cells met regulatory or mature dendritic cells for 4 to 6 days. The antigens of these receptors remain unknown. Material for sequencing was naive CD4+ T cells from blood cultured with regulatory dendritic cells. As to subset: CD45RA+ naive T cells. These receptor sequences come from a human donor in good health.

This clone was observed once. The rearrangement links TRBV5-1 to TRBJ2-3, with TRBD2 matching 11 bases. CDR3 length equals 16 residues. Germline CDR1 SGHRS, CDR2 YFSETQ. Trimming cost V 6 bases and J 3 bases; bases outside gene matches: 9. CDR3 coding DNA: TGCGCCAGCAACTTACTAGCGGGAGTTCCGACAGATACGCAGTATTTT. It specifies CASNLLAGVPTDTQYF.

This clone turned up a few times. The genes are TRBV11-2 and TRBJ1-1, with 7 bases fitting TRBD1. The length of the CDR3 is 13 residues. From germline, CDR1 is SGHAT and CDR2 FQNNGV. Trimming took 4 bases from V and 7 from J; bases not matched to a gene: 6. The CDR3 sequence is CASSSGQHYEAFF. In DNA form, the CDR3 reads TGTGCCAGCAGCTCGGGACAGCACTATGAAGCTTTCTTT.

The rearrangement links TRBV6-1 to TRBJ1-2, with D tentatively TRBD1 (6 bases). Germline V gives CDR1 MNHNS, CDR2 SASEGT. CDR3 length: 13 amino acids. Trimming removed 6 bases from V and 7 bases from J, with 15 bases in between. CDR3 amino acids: CASSPDRTRGYTF. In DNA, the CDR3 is TGTGCCAGCAGCCCTGACAGGACCCGTGGCTACACCTTC.

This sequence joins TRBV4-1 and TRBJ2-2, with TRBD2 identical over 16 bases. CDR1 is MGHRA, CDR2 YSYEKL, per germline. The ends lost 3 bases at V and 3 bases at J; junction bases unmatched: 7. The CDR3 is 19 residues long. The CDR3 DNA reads TGCGCCAGCAGCCACGGGGGACTAGCGGGAGGGAGGGACACCGGGGAGCTGTTTTTT. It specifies CASSHGGLAGGRDTGELFF.

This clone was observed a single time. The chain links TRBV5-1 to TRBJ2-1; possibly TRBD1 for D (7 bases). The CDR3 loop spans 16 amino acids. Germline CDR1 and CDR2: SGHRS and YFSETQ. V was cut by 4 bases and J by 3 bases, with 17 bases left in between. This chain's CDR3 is CASSGQGGIGYNEQFF. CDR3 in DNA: TGCGCCAGCAGCGGTCAGGGGGGAATAGGCTACAATGAGCAGTTCTTC.

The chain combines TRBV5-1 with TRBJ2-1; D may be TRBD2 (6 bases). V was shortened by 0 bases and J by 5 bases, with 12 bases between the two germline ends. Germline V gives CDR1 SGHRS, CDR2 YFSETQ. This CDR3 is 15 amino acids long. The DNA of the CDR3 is TGCGCCAGCAGCTTGGGGGTAGCGGCCAACAATGAGCAGTTCTTC. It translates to CASSLGVAANNEQFF.

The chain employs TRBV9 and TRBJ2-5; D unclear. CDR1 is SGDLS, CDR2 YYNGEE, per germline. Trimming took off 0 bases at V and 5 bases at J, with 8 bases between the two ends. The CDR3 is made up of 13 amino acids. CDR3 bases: TGTGCCAGCAGCGTAGGGGGTCGTGAGACCCAGTACTTC. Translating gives CASSVGGRETQYF.

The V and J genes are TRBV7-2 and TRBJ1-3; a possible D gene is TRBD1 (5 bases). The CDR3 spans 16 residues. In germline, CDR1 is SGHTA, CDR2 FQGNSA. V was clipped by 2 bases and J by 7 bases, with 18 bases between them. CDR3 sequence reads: CASSLRDQGSWNTIYF. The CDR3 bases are TGTGCCAGCAGCTTAAGGGACCAGGGATCCTGGAACACCATATATTTT. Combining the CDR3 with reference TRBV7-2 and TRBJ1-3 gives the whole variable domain GAGVSQSPSNKVTEKGKDVELRCDPISGHTALYWYRQSLGQGLEFLIYFQGNSAPDKSGLPSDRFSAERTGGSVSTLTIQRTQQEDSAVYLCASSLRDQGSWNTIYFGEGSWLTVV.

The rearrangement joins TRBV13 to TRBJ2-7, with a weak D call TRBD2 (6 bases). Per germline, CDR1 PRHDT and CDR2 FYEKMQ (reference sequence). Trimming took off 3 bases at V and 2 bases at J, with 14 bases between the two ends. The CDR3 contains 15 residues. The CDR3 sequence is CASSFHGTPAYEQYF. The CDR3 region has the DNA TGTGCCAGCAGCTTTCACGGGACTCCTGCCTACGAGCAGTACTTC. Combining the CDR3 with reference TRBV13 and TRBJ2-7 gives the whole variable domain AAGVIQSPRHLIKEKRETATLKCYPIPRHDTVYWYQQGPGQDPQFLISFYEKMQSDKGSIPDRFSAQQFSDYHSELNMSSLELGDSALYFCASSFHGTPAYEQYFGPGTRLTVT.

CDR3 loop: CASSLMASGSGEQFF. CDR3 nucleotides: TGTGCCAGCAGCTTAATGGCTAGCGGGAGCGGTGAGCAGTTCTTC. V and J are TRBV7-3 and TRBJ2-1; TRBD2 matches at 10 bases. The V gene end was trimmed by 1 base and the J gene end by 9 bases; junction bases not matched to a gene: 6. The CDR3 sequence is 15 residues long. Per germline, CDR1 SGHTA and CDR2 FQGTGA. The whole variable domain, filled in from reference TRBV7-3 and TRBJ2-1, reads GAGVSQTPSNKVTEKGKYVELRCDPISGHTALYWYRQSLGQGPEFLIYFQGTGAADDSGLPNDRFFAVRPEGSVSTLKIQRTERGDSAVYLCASSLMASGSGEQFFGPGTRLTVL.

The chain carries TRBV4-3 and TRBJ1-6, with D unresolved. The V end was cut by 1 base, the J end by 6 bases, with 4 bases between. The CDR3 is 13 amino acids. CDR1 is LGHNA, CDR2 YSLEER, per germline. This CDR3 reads CASSQVANSPLHF. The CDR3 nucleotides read TGCGCCAGCAGCCAAGTAGCTAATTCACCCCTCCACTTT.

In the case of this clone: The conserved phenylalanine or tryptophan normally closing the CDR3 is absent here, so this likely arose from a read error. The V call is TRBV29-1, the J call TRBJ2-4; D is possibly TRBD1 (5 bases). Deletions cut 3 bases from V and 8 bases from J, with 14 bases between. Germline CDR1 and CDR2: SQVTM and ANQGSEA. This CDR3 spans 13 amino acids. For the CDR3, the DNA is TGCAGCGTTGACGGCCAGGGCGGAGACATTCAGTACCTC. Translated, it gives CSVDGQGGDIQYL.

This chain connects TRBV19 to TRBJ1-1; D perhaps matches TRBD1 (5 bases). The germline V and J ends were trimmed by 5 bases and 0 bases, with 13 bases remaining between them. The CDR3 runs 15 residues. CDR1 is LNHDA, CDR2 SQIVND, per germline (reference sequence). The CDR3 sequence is CASSHYRTMNTEAFF. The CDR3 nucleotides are TGTGCCAGTAGTCACTACAGGACCATGAACACTGAAGCTTTCTTT. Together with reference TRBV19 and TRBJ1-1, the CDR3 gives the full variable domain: DGGITQSPKYLFRKEGQNVTLSCEQNLNHDAMYWYRQDPGQGLRLIYYSQIVNDFQKGDIAEGYSVSREKKESFPLTVTSAQKNPTAFYLCASSHYRTMNTEAFFGQGTRLTVV.